This is a list of T cell receptor beta chains from one sample in a study of T-cell reconstitution after alpha-beta-depleted transplantation in children. MiXCR was run by TCRdb on the PCR reads, yielding one entry per CDR3 protein. Of about 72,000 distinct CDR3 sequences in the sample, 5.5% to 7.5% were seen once. The source was PBMCs from the stem cell graft donor, collected from the stem cell graft. All receptors derive from a human donor who donated a stem cell graft to a child with acute lymphoblastic leukemia. Each CDR3 is given with its conserved first and last residue. The order of the fields is clone size, J gene, D gene, V gene, CDR3 DNA, CDR3 protein. The D gene is left open where the match is weak. Clone size is given for some rows only: seen once, a few or many times, or a class if the clone is expanded.

many,TRBJ2-7,TRBD1,TRBV7-9,TGTGCCAGCAGCCGTCCCGGGACAGGGGCCTACGAGCAGTACTTC,CASSRPGTGAYEQYF
many,TRBJ2-1,NA,TRBV29-1,TGCAGCGTTGTGTCCACACCCTACAATGAGCAGTTCTTC,CSVVSTPYNEQFF
many,TRBJ1-2,NA,TRBV12-3/TRBV12-4,TGTGCCAGCAGTTTGCGTGCAGGGATTCCCCAACCCTATGGCTACACCTTC,CASSLRAGIPQPYGYTF
NA,TRBJ1-1,NA,TRBV19,TGTGCCAAAGACAGGAACACTGAAGCTTTCTTT,CAKDRNTEAFF
many,TRBJ2-1,NA,TRBV5-5,TGTGCCAGCAGCTTGAGAGAGAATGAGCAGTTCTTC,CASSLRENEQFF
many,TRBJ2-7,NA,TRBV20-1,TGCAGTGCTAGAGCTGTGTGGGGCTACGAGCAGTACTTC,CSARAVWGYEQYF
few,TRBJ2-5,TRBD2,TRBV5-1,TGCGCCAGCAGCTTGACCTCTAGCGGGGGGCGAGAGACCCAGTACTTC,CASSLTSSGGRETQYF
many,TRBJ2-7,TRBD1,TRBV20-1,TGCAGTGCTAGACCAATGGGACAGCGGAGCTCCTACGAGCAGTACTTC,CSARPMGQRSSYEQYF
NA,TRBJ2-5,NA,TRBV6-5,TGTGCCAGCAGCTGGACAGACGCAAAGGGAGAGACCCAGTACTTC,CASSWTDAKGETQYF
many,TRBJ1-5,TRBD1,TRBV6-2/TRBV6-3,TGTGCCAGCAGTTACGGTCAGGGGGTAAATCAGCCCCAGCATTTT,CASSYGQGVNQPQHF
few,TRBJ2-7,TRBD1,TRBV7-9,TGTGCCAGCAGCTACGTAGGGACAGTTTCCTACGAGCAGTACTTC,CASSYVGTVSYEQYF
many,TRBJ2-7,NA,TRBV5-1,TGCGCCAGCAGCGGCCAGCGACTAGACTCCTACGAGCAGTACTTC,CASSGQRLDSYEQYF
few,TRBJ2-7,TRBD1,TRBV9,TGTGCCAGCAGCGTAGGGGCAGGGGGCACCTACGAGCAGTACTTC,CASSVGAGGTYEQYF
medium-sized,TRBJ2-5,NA,TRBV7-8,TGTGCCAGCAGCTTAGGTGGAGGGGGCCCCCAGTACTTC,CASSLGGGGPQYF
many,TRBJ1-1,NA,TRBV15,TGTGCCACCAGCAGGGCTCAGGGAGCCGAAGCTTTCTTT,CATSRAQGAEAFF
many,TRBJ2-3,NA,TRBV6-5,TGTGCCAGCACCACTGGGGATACGCAGTATTTT,CASTTGDTQYF
many,TRBJ1-2,TRBD1,TRBV5-4,TGTGCCAGCAGTCCCTACGGGACAGGGGACTATGGCTACACCTTC,CASSPYGTGDYGYTF
many,TRBJ1-5,NA,TRBV2,TGTGCCAGCAGTGAAGTTCAGTCAAGGCCCCAGCATTTT,CASSEVQSRPQHF
NA,TRBJ2-1,NA,TRBV11-2,TGTGCCAGCAGCTCACCTTCGGGACTCTTTGACAATGAGCAGTTCTTC,CASSSPSGLFDNEQFF
many,TRBJ2-7,TRBD2,TRBV28,TGTGCCAGCAGTTCGATTGGCGGGAGATCCTACGAGCAGTACTTC,CASSSIGGRSYEQYF
many,TRBJ2-1,TRBD2,TRBV5-1,TGCGCCAGCAGCGGGACTAGCGGGCCCAGCTCCTACAATGAGCAGTTCTTC,CASSGTSGPSSYNEQFF
once,TRBJ2-7,NA,TRBV18,TGTGCCAGCTCATCAGCAGGACTATCCTACGAGCAGTACTTC,CASSSAGLSYEQYF
many,TRBJ1-2,NA,TRBV4-3,TGCGCCAGCAGCCAAGATTTGACAGTATCTTATGGCTACACCTTC,CASSQDLTVSYGYTF
NA,TRBJ2-3,NA,TRBV19,TGTGCCAGTAGGACGGGGATGAGCACAGATACGCAGTATTTT,CASRTGMSTDTQYF
NA,TRBJ1-2,NA,TRBV28,TGTGCCATGGGCTTGAAAGCGGGTGTAGGCAACGGCTACACCTTC,CAMGLKAGVGNGYTF
many,TRBJ1-5,TRBD1,TRBV25-1,TGTGCCAGCAGTACCGGGACAGATCCAAGACAGCCCCAGCATTTT,CASSTGTDPRQPQHF
many,TRBJ2-7,TRBD1,TRBV29-1,TGCAGCGGTATCCGGACAGGGGGCTACGAGCAGTACTTC,CSGIRTGGYEQYF
many,TRBJ2-7,NA,TRBV4-3,TGCGCCAGCAGCCATCAGGGATTCTCCTACGAGCAGTACTTC,CASSHQGFSYEQYF
many,TRBJ1-2,TRBD1,TRBV29-1,TGCAGCGTAAGACAGGGTTCAGGCCGCTATGGCTACACCTTC,CSVRQGSGRYGYTF
many,TRBJ2-5,NA,TRBV7-9,TGTGCCAGCAGCTTAGGCCCTAACAGGGTAGGAGAGACCCAGTACTTC,CASSLGPNRVGETQYF
NA,TRBJ2-7,TRBD1,TRBV7-4,TGTGCCAGCAGCTTAACAGGGGTGGGGATTACCTACGAGCAGTACTTC,CASSLTGVGITYEQYF
NA,TRBJ2-1,NA,TRBV20-1,TGCAGTCCCAGGGCTCGAACCTACAATGAGCAGTTCTTC,CSPRARTYNEQFF
NA,TRBJ2-5,NA,TRBV7-2,TGTGCCAGCAGCTTAGTGCGGCCCGGGGAGACCCAGTACTTC,CASSLVRPGETQYF
NA,TRBJ2-5,NA,TRBV5-1,TGCGCCAGCAGCACCAACCAAGAGACACAGTACTTC,CASSTNQETQYF
many,TRBJ2-7,TRBD2,TRBV6-5,TGTGCCAGCAGTTACAGGACTAGCGGGAGGAACGAGCAGTACTTC,CASSYRTSGRNEQYF
many,TRBJ2-2,TRBD1,TRBV2,TGTGCCAGCAGTGGGACAGGGATCCTAAAGGAGCTGTTTTTT,CASSGTGILKELFF
few,TRBJ2-3,NA,TRBV20-1,TGCAGTGCTTATAGAGGTGATACGCAGTATTTT,CSAYRGDTQYF
few,TRBJ2-1,TRBD2,TRBV29-1,TGCAGCGTCCTAGGACTAGCGGGGTCTAGCTCCTACAATGAGCAGTTCTTC,CSVLGLAGSSSYNEQFF
NA,TRBJ2-1,NA,TRBV11-2,TGTGCCAGCAGGGCGAACCGGGGATACAATGAGCAGTTCTTC,CASRANRGYNEQFF
many,TRBJ2-7,TRBD2,TRBV20-1,TGCAGTGCGGTGACTAGCGGTACCTACGAGCAGTACTTC,CSAVTSGTYEQYF
few,TRBJ1-5,NA,TRBV6-4,TGTGCCAGCAGTCTGCCTGGCCCAATGGGGCCTAGCAATCAGCCCCAGCATTTT,CASSLPGPMGPSNQPQHF
few,TRBJ1-4,NA,TRBV7-2,TGTGCCAGCAGCTTATTGGGGGAAAAACTGTTTTTT,CASSLLGEKLFF
few,TRBJ2-3,TRBD2,TRBV7-2,TGTGCCAGCAGCTTAGGACTAGCGGGGGGGACAGATACGCAGTATTTT,CASSLGLAGGTDTQYF
NA,TRBJ2-1,TRBD2,TRBV7-3,TGTGCCAGCAGCGAGCAGGGGACTAGCGGGGGACTTCGCAATGAGCAGTTCTTC,CASSEQGTSGGLRNEQFF
many,TRBJ1-6,NA,TRBV20-1,TGCAGTGCTATAGATTCGTCAGGGTTAATTTATAATTCACCCCTCCACTTT,CSAIDSSGLIYNSPLHF
few,TRBJ1-3,TRBD1,TRBV6-6,TGTGCCAGCAGTTATACCGGACAGGGCGTGTTTGGAAACACCATATATTTT,CASSYTGQGVFGNTIYF
NA,TRBJ1-2,TRBD1,TRBV9,TGTGCCAGCAGCGGACGACCCGACAGGGGCGGCGGCTATGGCTACACCTTC,CASSGRPDRGGGYGYTF
many,TRBJ1-2,NA,TRBV10-2,TGCGCCAGCAGTGTTTCGTATGGGCGGTACTATGGCTACACCTTC,CASSVSYGRYYGYTF